The rows below give T cell receptor beta chains drawn from one sample of a study of blood T cell repertoires in COVID-19. Generated by immunoSEQ multiplex PCR, the TCRdb table keeps only in-frame clones and is missing some. The table records some 200,000 clones, less than 90% of them present only once. Material: peripheral blood. The receptors originated from a woman older than 75 with active or convalescent COVID-19. The CDR3 runs from the conserved cysteine through the conserved F or W. Fields, in order: CDR3 protein, V gene.

CDR3aa: CAERSKNRGRNEQFF
v_gene: TRBV24-1

CDR3aa: CASSLGRGRYEQYF
v_gene: TRBV7-2

CDR3aa: CASSLTGAQAGELFF
v_gene: TRBV18

CDR3aa: CASSLTGFQETQYF
v_gene: TRBV5-1

CDR3aa: CASSLDSGSYNEQFF
v_gene: TRBV11-3

CDR3aa: CASSPRTSEKLFF
v_gene: TRBV19

CDR3aa: CASSPTGGRNTGELFF
v_gene: TRBV18

CDR3aa: CASSLVGTSTDTQYF
v_gene: TRBV5-5

CDR3aa: CASSPQTSGRALRETQYF
v_gene: TRBV9

CDR3aa: CASSRGPLNQPQHF
v_gene: TRBV13

CDR3aa: CASSNSGGLGHEQYF
v_gene: TRBV2

CDR3aa: CASSSRGQTGNTIYF
v_gene: TRBV7-2

CDR3aa: CASSVATGPSEQYF
v_gene: TRBV9

CDR3aa: CASSATGGAGFYGYTF
v_gene: TRBV5-1

CDR3aa: CASSQKTTWYTDTQYF
v_gene: TRBV4-1

CDR3aa: CASSRASGSANSYNEQFF
v_gene: TRBV5-1

CDR3aa: CASSAGRGDGYTF
v_gene: TRBV2

CDR3aa: CASSRGGAVDTEAFF
v_gene: TRBV18

CDR3aa: CASSATGNQPQHF
v_gene: TRBV7-6

CDR3aa: CATSRRPGDGYTF
v_gene: TRBV15

CDR3aa: CASSPTPARGIQYF
v_gene: TRBV7-3

CDR3aa: CASRRTRGSYNEQFF
v_gene: TRBV2

CDR3aa: CASSLGGATDTQYF
v_gene: TRBV11-2

CDR3aa: CASSQDQLRGTQYF
v_gene: TRBV4-1

CDR3aa: CASSISTGYSGANVLTF
v_gene: TRBV19

CDR3aa: CSVQARAGNEQFF
v_gene: TRBV29-1

CDR3aa: CASSLSGTDGGYTF
v_gene: TRBV7-3

CDR3aa: CASSDGGHGYGYTF
v_gene: TRBV6-1

CDR3aa: CASSEERVGTSGRYF
v_gene: TRBV2

CDR3aa: CASSYSRQLNTEAFF
v_gene: TRBV6-5

CDR3aa: CASSQGLAGGYEQYF
v_gene: TRBV3-1/TRBV3-2

CDR3aa: CASSLVRTGNYGYTF
v_gene: TRBV7-2

CDR3aa: CATSGAADNYGYTF
v_gene: TRBV24-1

CDR3aa: CASFRGGSKGYTF
v_gene: TRBV2

CDR3aa: CASRLQGGYGYTF
v_gene: TRBV7-2

CDR3aa: CASSLGLAGAVEQFF
v_gene: TRBV7-3

CDR3aa: CASSQDLGLAGSYEQYF
v_gene: TRBV3-1/TRBV3-2

CDR3aa: CASSVAGGQETQYF
v_gene: TRBV9

CDR3aa: CAISGRDSGEKLFF
v_gene: TRBV10-3

CDR3aa: CATSRDRGNEQYF
v_gene: TRBV15

CDR3aa: CASSLRGGTQYF
v_gene: TRBV6-5

CDR3aa: CASSYTDIYSPLHF
v_gene: TRBV6-5

CDR3aa: CASSRGTSGANEQFF
v_gene: TRBV6-5

CDR3aa: CASSLTGGNQPQHF
v_gene: TRBV7-3

CDR3aa: CATSDSRGYTEAFF
v_gene: TRBV24-1

CDR3aa: CASSRDSTSYNEQFF
v_gene: TRBV6-5

CDR3aa: CATIMSARGGGYTF
v_gene: TRBV24-1

CDR3aa: CASRGRRDTQYF
v_gene: TRBV27

CDR3aa: CATSRDLLGGNGYTF
v_gene: TRBV15

CDR3aa: CASSLGTGTYNSPLHF
v_gene: TRBV7-2

CDR3aa: CASSSGTSGFTDTQYF
v_gene: TRBV19

CDR3aa: CASSVDLTGAEQYF
v_gene: TRBV9

CDR3aa: CASSSTVINEKLFF
v_gene: TRBV7-6